This paragraph reports one T cell receptor beta chain. Patients in Seattle were enrolled during active infection, then followed longitudinally. The germline V gene encodes CDR1 LGHNA and CDR2 YSLEER. V shed 2 bases and J shed 4 bases, with 11 bases lying between them. The length of the CDR3 is 14 residues. The data are from a study of blood T cell repertoires in COVID-19. Study-wide background: The United States, Italy and Spain were the sources of the acute and convalescent COVID-19 samples.

As handled by the study authors: Amplification of reference gene primers was used by the study to estimate nucleated cell counts. The protocol was immunoSEQ multiplex PCR, while the TCRdb copy is restricted to in-frame clones and leaves out a portion. Clone size and V and J calls were adopted from that table, with D and trimming inferred from the DNA. The sample has roughly 410,000 clones, over 75% seen once; the top ten hold roughly 1.5%. Specimen: peripheral blood. J is TRBJ1-1 and V is TRBV4-3; weak D call: TRBD1 (6 bases). This TCR was recovered from a woman aged 40 to 50 with COVID-19, enrolled during active disease. The CDR3 reads CASSQTTGSTEAFF. The DNA for the CDR3 is TGCGCCAGCAGCCAAACGACAGGAAGCACTGAAGCTTTCTTT.